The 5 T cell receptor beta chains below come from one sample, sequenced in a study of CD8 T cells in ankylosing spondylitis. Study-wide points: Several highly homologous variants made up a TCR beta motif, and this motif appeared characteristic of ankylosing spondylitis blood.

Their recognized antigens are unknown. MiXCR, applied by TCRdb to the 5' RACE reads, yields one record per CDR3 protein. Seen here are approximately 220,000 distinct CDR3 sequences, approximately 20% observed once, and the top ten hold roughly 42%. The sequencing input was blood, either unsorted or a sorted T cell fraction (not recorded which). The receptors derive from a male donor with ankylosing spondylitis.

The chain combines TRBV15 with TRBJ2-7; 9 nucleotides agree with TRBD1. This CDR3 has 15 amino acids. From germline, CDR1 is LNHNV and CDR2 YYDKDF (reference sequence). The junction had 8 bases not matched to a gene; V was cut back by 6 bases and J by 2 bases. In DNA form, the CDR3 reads TGTGCCACCAGTTGGACAGGGGCCGACCCCTACGAGCAGTACTTC. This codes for CATSWTGADPYEQYF.

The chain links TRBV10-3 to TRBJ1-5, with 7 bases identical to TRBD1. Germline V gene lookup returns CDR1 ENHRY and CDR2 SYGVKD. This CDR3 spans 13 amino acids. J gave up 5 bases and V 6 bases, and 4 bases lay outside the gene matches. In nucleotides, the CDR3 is TGTGCCATCAGGGCAGGGGGTGATCAGCCCCAGCATTTT. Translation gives CAIRAGGDQPQHF.

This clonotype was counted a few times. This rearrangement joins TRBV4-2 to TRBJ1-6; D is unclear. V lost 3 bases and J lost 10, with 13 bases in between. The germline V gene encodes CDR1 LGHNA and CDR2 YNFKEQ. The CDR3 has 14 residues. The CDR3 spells CASSQDGWLSPLHF. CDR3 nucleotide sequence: TGTGCCAGCAGCCAGGACGGGTGGTTATCACCCCTCCACTTT.

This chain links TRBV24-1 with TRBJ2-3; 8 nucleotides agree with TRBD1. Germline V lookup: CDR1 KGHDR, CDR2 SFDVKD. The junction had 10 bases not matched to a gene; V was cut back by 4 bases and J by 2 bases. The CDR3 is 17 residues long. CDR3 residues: CATSEETGVRSTDTQYF. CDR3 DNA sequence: TGTGCCACCAGTGAAGAGACAGGGGTTAGGTCCACAGATACGCAGTATTTT.

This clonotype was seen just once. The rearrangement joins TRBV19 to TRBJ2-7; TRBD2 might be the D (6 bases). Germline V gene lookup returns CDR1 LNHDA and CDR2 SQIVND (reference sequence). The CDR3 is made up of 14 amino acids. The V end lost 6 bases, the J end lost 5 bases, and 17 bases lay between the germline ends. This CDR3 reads CASSPSTSYHEQYF. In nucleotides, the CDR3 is TGTGCCAGTAGCCCCTCGACTAGTTACCACGAGCAGTACTTC. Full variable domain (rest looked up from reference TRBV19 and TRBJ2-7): DGGITQSPKYLFRKEGQNVTLSCEQNLNHDAMYWYRQDPGQGLRLIYYSQIVNDFQKGDIAEGYSVSREKKESFPLTVTSAQKNPTAFYLCASSPSTSYHEQYFGPGTRLTVT.